This T cell receptor beta chain stems from a study of T cell responses to AZD1222 COVID-19 vaccine. As for this clone: The target antigen is unknown.

Profiled with immunoSEQ multiplex PCR; TCRdb holds only in-frame clones, not every one. Seen here are about 100,000 clones, 92% observed once, and the top ten hold under 10%. Study-wide points: Repertoire sampling was restricted to post-peak T cell response timepoints. Two doses of AZD1222 preceded a rise in Spike-specific TCR breadth and depth.

Germline V CDR1 and CDR2: MRHNA, SNTAGT. CDR3 length: 14 amino acids. The ends were cut back, 4 bases at V and 8 bases at J, with 15 bases in the middle. The specimen was peripheral blood, collected 28 days after the second AZD1222 dose. The TCR sequence derives from an adult who received the AZD1222 COVID-19 vaccine. J is TRBJ2-1 and V is TRBV6-4; D may be TRBD1 (5 bases). The CDR3 sequence is CASSVGAQGHEQFF. The CDR3, as DNA: TGTGCCAGCAGTGTAGGGGCGCAGGGCCATGAGCAGTTCTTC.